The 7 T cell receptor beta chains given below trace back to one sample, sequenced in a study of blood T cell repertoires in COVID-19. Using immunoSEQ multiplex PCR, the repertoire was profiled, and TCRdb retains in-frame clones only, with some absent. The data hold approximately 380,000 clones, with roughly 85% observed a single time. The sequenced sample was peripheral blood. The receptor source for this set is a woman under 30 with acute or convalescent COVID-19.

This sequence joins TRBV7-8 and TRBJ2-5, with 7 bases fitting TRBD2. This CDR3 region has 14 residues. Per germline, CDR1 SGHVS and CDR2 FQNEAQ. The V and J ends lost 5 bases and 4 bases, in that order; junction bases with no gene match: 7. The CDR3 sequence is CASSPGGVGETQYF. The CDR3 bases are TGTGCCAGCAGCCCGGGGGGTGTCGGAGAGACCCAGTACTTC.

The chain has TRBV28 and TRBJ2-5, with a weak D call TRBD2 (6 bases). The V gene's germline CDR1 is MDHEN and CDR2 SYDVKM. Trimming pared 4 bases from V and 6 bases from J, leaving 21 bases between. This CDR3 comprises 16 residues. CDR3 in DNA: TGTGCCAGCAGTTCACTCGGAGGGCCGGCGGGAAAGACCCAGTACTTC. It is translated as CASSSLGGPAGKTQYF.

CDR3 DNA: TGTGCCAGCAGTGATGCAGTCTCTAGCACAGATACGCAGTATTTT. Protein sequence: CASSDAVSSTDTQYF. The J gene is TRBJ2-3, the V gene TRBV2; the D is unclear. The CDR3 spans 15 residues. V lost 3 bases and J lost 0, with 10 bases in between. Germline values: CDR1 SNHLY, CDR2 FYNNEI.

This sequence joins TRBV5-1 and TRBJ1-6, with 9 bases identical to TRBD1. The V and J ends lost 3 bases and 0 bases, in that order; junction bases with no gene match: 7. CDR3 length equals 18 residues. Per germline, CDR1 SGHRS and CDR2 YFSETQ. CDR3 nucleotides: TGCGCCAGCAGCTCGGGGACAGGGCTTAGCTCCTATAATTCACCCCTCCACTTT. Translation gives CASSSGTGLSSYNSPLHF.

J is TRBJ2-7 and V is TRBV6-5, with D unresolved. The V end was cut by 5 bases, the J end by 6 bases, with 14 bases between. Germline CDR1 and CDR2: MNHEY and SVGAGI. The CDR3 is 13 residues long. CDR3 amino acids: CASSPPQRAEQYF. Written as DNA, the CDR3 is TGTGCCAGCAGTCCCCCCCAGCGCGCCGAGCAGTACTTC.

This clone appeared a few times. This chain links TRBV30 with TRBJ1-2; TRBD1 agrees at 8 bases. The CDR3 spans 13 residues. V trimming: 6 bases; J trimming: 2 bases; junction bases outside the gene matches: 5. Germline V lookup: CDR1 GTSNPN, CDR2 SVGIG (reference sequence). CDR3 region: CACAGGFNYGYTF. CDR3 coding DNA: TGTGCCTGTGCAGGGGGCTTCAACTATGGCTACACCTTC.

The chain couples TRBV7-2 to TRBJ2-7; TRBD2 aligns across 7 bases. CDR3 length: 14 amino acids. Germline V gene data show CDR1 as SGHTA and CDR2 as FQGNSA. V dropped 3 bases and J dropped 2; count of bases not matched to a gene: 4. CDR3: CASSFRGDTYEQYF. CDR3 nucleotide sequence: TGTGCCAGCAGCTTTCGGGGGGATACCTACGAGCAGTACTTC.